This TCR beta chain was recorded in a study of shared clonotypes between healthy human individuals. Study results and limitations: Roughly 4.7% was the fraction of naive CD4 clonotypes found shared across a few donors.

The repertoire was sequenced with immunoSEQ multiplex PCR; TCRdb's copy has only in-frame clones and lacks some. The data hold around 2.5 million clones, with 93% observed a single time. Looked up from germline, CDR1 is SGHVS and CDR2 is FNYEAQ. V gave up 1 base and J gave up 11 bases, with 12 bases separating them. This CDR3 is 13 amino acids long. With respect to this clone: Its antigen is still unknown.

The gene calls are TRBV7-6 and TRBJ2-4; tentative D call: TRBD2 (6 bases). The origin of this receptor is a man younger than 35 in good health. Some clones in this sample may be carry-over from other donors' samples. Sample: naive CD4+ T cells from PBMCs. Subset denoted: CD45RA+ positively selected. Here the CDR3 DNA reads TGTGCCAGCAGCTTAGGTCCGCGGGACCTTCAGTACTTC. This codes for CASSLGPRDLQYF.